The 20 T cell receptor beta chains presented below share a single source sample, sequenced in a study of OX40 agonist ivuxolimab in advanced cancers. Measured with immunoSEQ multiplex PCR; TCRdb has only the in-frame clones, and not every one. The sample contains roughly 59,000 clones, over 70% of which appear only once. The source material was CD4+ or CD8+ T cells sorted from blood, sampled in a trial of the OX40 agonist ivuxolimab. The receptors shown here come from an adult with an advanced solid tumor such as melanoma, head and neck, liver or kidney cancer.

A few counts support this clone. The rearrangement uses TRBV5-6 and TRBJ1-3; no clear D. V was clipped by 0 bases and J by 4 bases, with 11 bases between them. CDR3 size: 15 residues. Looked up from germline, CDR1 is SGHDT and CDR2 is YYEEEE. CDR3 loop: CASSLDGLWGNTIYF. CDR3 in DNA: TGTGCCAGCAGCTTGGACGGACTTTGGGGAAACACCATATATTTT.

This sequence joins TRBV29-1 and TRBJ1-2; D uncertain. CDR1 and CDR2 (germline): SQVTM, ANQGSEA. Trimming took 5 bases from V and 8 from J, leaving 12 bases between them. The CDR3 runs to 11 residues. The CDR3 loop reads CSVLWGQGYTF. The CDR3, as DNA: TGCAGCGTTCTGTGGGGTCAAGGCTACACCTTC.

V and J are TRBV4-1 and TRBJ2-1; a possible D gene is TRBD2 (7 bases). The CDR3 runs 15 residues. The V gene's germline CDR1 is MGHRA and CDR2 YSYEKL. Deletions cut 8 bases from V and 2 bases from J, with 16 bases between. DNA of the CDR3: TGCGCCAGCGGGTTCGCGCGGGGGCCCTACAATGAGCAGTTCTTC. It specifies CASGFARGPYNEQFF.

This clone has a single count. The rearrangement links TRBV27 to TRBJ2-5; 11 bases are shared with TRBD1. This CDR3 spans 19 amino acids. Unmatched junction bases numbered 17, after V lost 3 bases and J lost 5 bases. CDR1 is MNHEY and CDR2 is SMNVEV in the germline V gene (reference sequence). The CDR3 DNA follows: TGTGCCAGCAGTTTCCCCGGACAGGGGGCAAGGTTTCTGGAGGAGACCCAGTACTTC. Its protein product is CASSFPGQGARFLEETQYF.

The J gene is TRBJ1-2, the V gene TRBV5-4; D call uncertain. Trimming cost V 4 bases and J 4 bases, with 17 bases left between them. This CDR3 is built from 15 residues. Germline values: CDR1 SGHNT, CDR2 YYREEE (reference sequence). The CDR3 coding sequence is TGTGCCAGCAGCCAAAACCCAGGTGACGCCTATGGCTACACCTTC. Translation gives CASSQNPGDAYGYTF.

As DNA, the CDR3 is TGTGCCATCCGCGACAGTAGCAGGAATGAAAAACTGTTTTTT. This codes for CAIRDSSRNEKLFF. The chain uses TRBV10-3 and TRBJ1-4; tentative D call: TRBD1 (5 bases). Germline V lookup: CDR1 ENHRY, CDR2 SYGVKD. V shed 8 bases and J shed 5 bases, with 15 bases lying between them. The CDR3 runs 14 residues.

The chain joins TRBV27 to TRBJ2-1; D is perhaps TRBD2 (5 bases). This CDR3 spans 15 amino acids. Trimming removed 5 bases at V and 1 base at J, with 12 bases between. The V gene's germline CDR1 is MNHEY and CDR2 SMNVEV (reference sequence). CDR3 protein: CASSRTGPSYNEQFF. The CDR3 bases are TGTGCCAGCAGTCGGACTGGTCCTTCCTACAATGAGCAGTTCTTC.

The chain joins TRBV28 to TRBJ1-4, with D possibly being TRBD1 (6 bases). Germline CDR1 MDHEN, CDR2 SYDVKM. V lost 5 bases and J lost 7, with 11 bases in between. This CDR3 has 13 amino acids. The chain's CDR3 is CASSTGGGEKLFF. In nucleotides, the CDR3 is TGTGCCAGCAGTACGGGGGGCGGTGAAAAACTGTTTTTT.

The V call is TRBV14, the J call TRBJ2-5; no firm D call. Germline V gives CDR1 SGHDN, CDR2 FVKESK. CDR3 length: 13 amino acids. Trimming took 0 bases from V and 7 from J, leaving 9 bases between them. The CDR3 nucleotides read TGTGCCAGCAGCCAAGAGGTCCGCGGGACCCAGTACTTC. It translates to CASSQEVRGTQYF.

V and J are TRBV6-6 and TRBJ2-7; no clear D gene. The CDR3 runs 14 residues. The germline V gene encodes CDR1 MNHNY and CDR2 SVGAGI (reference sequence). Trimming shortened V by 2 bases and J by 2 bases, and 10 bases separated the two germline ends. The CDR3 DNA reads TGTGCCAGCAGTTACGGCGGCCCGACCTACGAGCAGTACTTC. This codes for CASSYGGPTYEQYF.

This clone occurred a few times. The rearrangement uses TRBV29-1 and TRBJ1-2; the D gene is possibly TRBD1 (5 bases). The CDR3 runs 11 residues. Looked up from germline, CDR1 is SQVTM and CDR2 is ANQGSEA. With 7 bases removed from V and 5 bases from J, the gap between germline ends came to 11 bases. CDR3 DNA sequence: TGCAGCGATAAGACAGCTTATGGCTACACCTTC. It codes for CSDKTAYGYTF.

There are a few counts of this clone. The rearrangement joins TRBV6-1 to TRBJ1-2, with D unresolved. Germline V gene sequence: CDR1 MNHNS, CDR2 SASEGT. V lost 9 bases and J 7 bases, leaving 15 bases between the germline ends. There are 12 residues in the CDR3. CDR3 in amino acids: CASAWMGGGYTF. Here the CDR3 DNA reads TGTGCCAGTGCCTGGATGGGAGGTGGCTACACCTTC.

The chain has TRBV28 and TRBJ2-5, with D perhaps assigned TRBD1 or TRBD2 (5 bases each). The CDR3 is made up of 15 amino acids. V was shortened by 5 bases and J by 5 bases, with 18 bases between the two germline ends. Per the germline V gene, CDR1 is MDHEN and CDR2 is SYDVKM. The CDR3 protein is CASSPRGRSGETQYF. CDR3 coding DNA: TGTGCCAGCAGTCCCCGGGGTCGGTCAGGGGAGACCCAGTACTTC.

This clone was seen just once. V usage is TRBV28 and J usage is TRBJ1-2, with a weak D call TRBD1 (6 bases). CDR1 MDHEN and CDR2 SYDVKM come from the germline V gene. The CDR3 consists of 13 residues. V lost 3 bases, J lost 3 bases, and 8 bases lay in between. CDR3 DNA: TGTGCCAGCAGTTTGGAGGGGGACTATGGCTACACCTTC. Amino acids: CASSLEGDYGYTF.

This clone came up once. This chain links TRBV19 with TRBJ1-1; D is unresolved. The CDR3 has 15 residues. The germline V gene has CDR1 LNHDA and CDR2 SQIVND (reference sequence). V dropped 4 bases and J dropped 1 base, with 13 bases sitting between them. The DNA of the CDR3 is TGTGCCAGTAGTACTTGGAGGGCGGGGAACACTGAAGCTTTCTTT. This codes for CASSTWRAGNTEAFF.

The gene calls are TRBV30 and TRBJ1-4; 7 nucleotides match TRBD1. The CDR3 sequence is 13 residues long. Germline CDR1 and CDR2: GTSNPN and SVGIG (reference sequence). The ends lost 0 bases at V and 7 bases at J; junction bases unmatched: 2. Here the CDR3 reads CAWSVRDSEKLFF. The DNA of the CDR3 is TGTGCCTGGAGTGTACGGGACAGTGAAAAACTGTTTTTT.

The chain links TRBV10-3 to TRBJ1-2; D ambiguous. The CDR3 runs 15 residues. CDR1 is ENHRY and CDR2 is SYGVKD in the germline V gene. The V end was cut by 5 bases, the J end by 5 bases, with 18 bases between. The CDR3 DNA reads TGTGCCATCAGTTATCGTGGCAGCGCGGCGTATGGCTACACCTTC. Its translation is CAISYRGSAAYGYTF.

In its sample, this clone was seen a few times. The V call is TRBV29-1, the J call TRBJ2-3, with a weak D call TRBD1 (5 bases). Deletions cut 5 bases from V and 0 bases from J, with 9 bases between. The CDR3 covers 13 residues. Germline V gene sequence: CDR1 SQVTM, CDR2 ANQGSEA. The chain's CDR3 is CSVQGGSTDTQYF. The CDR3 DNA reads TGCAGCGTTCAGGGCGGTAGCACAGATACGCAGTATTTT.

This chain links TRBV28 with TRBJ2-1, with 7 positions matching TRBD1. This CDR3 has 16 residues. Looked up from germline, CDR1 is MDHEN and CDR2 is SYDVKM. Unmatched junction bases numbered 13, after V lost 1 base and J lost 10 bases. CDR3 protein: CASSLSSPTGRKEQFF. In nucleotides, the CDR3 is TGTGCCAGCAGTTTATCGTCCCCGACAGGGCGAAAGGAGCAGTTCTTC. The full variable domain, completed using reference TRBV28 and TRBJ2-1, is DVKVTQSSRYLVKRTGEKVFLECVQDMDHENMFWYRQDPGLGLRLIYFSYDVKMKEKGDIPEGYSVSREKKERFSLILESASTNQTSMYLCASSLSSPTGRKEQFFGPGTRLTVL.

The sample holds a few counts of this clone. The chain couples TRBV20-1 to TRBJ2-1; D call uncertain. The ends were cut back, 6 bases at V and 15 bases at J, with 15 bases in the middle. The CDR3 has 10 amino acids. The germline CDR1 and CDR2 sequences are DFQATT and SNEGSKA (reference sequence). The CDR3 DNA is TGCAGTGCCGCGGATGGATCGTGGTTCTTC. Its protein is CSAADGSWFF.